These 18 T cell receptor beta chains originate from one sample sequenced in a study of chemoradiotherapy in HPV16-positive cancers. The method was immunoSEQ multiplex PCR; TCRdb's version includes in-frame clones alone and lacks a portion of them. The sample lists 25,000 to 40,000 clones, around 89% occurring once. This specimen was blood, taken from a patient who underwent chemoradiotherapy. The receptors come from a human donor with HPV-associated anogenital cancer.

The chain is built from TRBV28 and TRBJ1-3; no definite D call. CDR1 MDHEN and CDR2 SYDVKM come from the germline V gene. There are 15 residues in the CDR3. Trimming shortened V by 8 bases and J by 0 bases, and 14 bases separated the two germline ends. CDR3 DNA: TGTGCCAGCGGGAGCCTAGTACGCTCTGGAAACACCATATATTTT. Protein sequence: CASGSLVRSGNTIYF.

The chain combines TRBV6-6 with TRBJ1-2; the match to TRBD1 covers 7 bases. J lost 1 base, V lost 6 bases, and 11 bases had no gene match. The CDR3 is 16 residues long. In germline, CDR1 is MNHNY, CDR2 SVGAGI (reference sequence). The CDR3 loop is CASSLGTVRFNYGYTF. The CDR3 nucleotides read TGTGCCAGCAGCCTCGGGACAGTCAGGTTTAACTATGGCTACACCTTC.

The rearrangement uses TRBV15 and TRBJ2-5, with TRBD2 matching over 12 bases. Losses at the gene ends were 1 base for V and 4 bases for J; bases not matched to a gene: 1. Germline-derived CDR1 and CDR2 are LNHNV and YYDKDF (reference sequence). CDR3 length equals 15 residues. The chain's CDR3 is CATSRGTSGAETQYF. DNA for the CDR3: TGTGCCACCAGCAGAGGGACTAGCGGGGCAGAGACCCAGTACTTC.

The rearrangement joins TRBV7-9 to TRBJ2-3, with D perhaps TRBD2 (5 bases). This CDR3 has 16 amino acids. Trimming removed 4 bases at V and 5 bases at J, with 19 bases between. Per the germline V gene, CDR1 is SEHNR and CDR2 is FQNEAQ (reference sequence). The CDR3 reads CASSSGRKAAGDTQYF. For the CDR3, the DNA is TGTGCCAGCAGCTCCGGAAGGAAGGCGGCGGGAGATACGCAGTATTTT.

This chain connects TRBV5-6 to TRBJ2-7; D unclear. Trimming pared 1 base from V and 3 bases from J, leaving 5 bases between. The germline V gene has CDR1 SGHDT and CDR2 YYEEEE. This CDR3 spans 12 amino acids. The CDR3 nucleotides read TGTGCCAGCAGCTTGACACACTACGAGCAGTACTTC. Translated, it gives CASSLTHYEQYF.

The rearrangement links TRBV9 to TRBJ1-4; D unclear. Trimming pared 3 bases from V and 7 bases from J, leaving 16 bases between. CDR3 size: 15 residues. From germline, CDR1 is SGDLS and CDR2 YYNGEE. The chain's CDR3 is CASSESLREGEKLFF. The CDR3 region has the DNA TGTGCCAGCAGCGAGTCCCTTAGGGAGGGTGAAAAACTGTTTTTT.

The gene calls are TRBV27 and TRBJ2-7; 8 positions agree with TRBD2. The CDR3 has 15 residues. Germline CDR1 MNHEY, CDR2 SMNVEV (reference sequence). J gave up 4 bases and V 3 bases, and 8 bases lay outside the gene matches. The CDR3 DNA reads as TGTGCCAGCAGTTTCGGAGGACTAGCCTATTACGAGCAGTACTTC. Protein product: CASSFGGLAYYEQYF.

The gene calls are TRBV6-5 and TRBJ2-5; 7 nucleotides align to TRBD1. The CDR3 consists of 15 residues. Germline V gene data show CDR1 as MNHEY and CDR2 as SVGAGI. J gave up 5 bases and V 7 bases, and 13 bases lay outside the gene matches. The DNA for the CDR3 is TGTGCCAGCAATGTAGGTTACGGCAGGGGGGAGACCCAGTACTTC. Translation gives CASNVGYGRGETQYF.

The V gene is TRBV6-9, the J gene TRBJ2-2; D gene uncertain. Trimming cost V 8 bases and J 2 bases, with 12 bases left between them. The CDR3 has 14 residues. CDR1 and CDR2 (germline): MNHGY, SVAAGI. The CDR3 DNA reads as TGTGCCAGCGCCGCGGATTTTAACACCGGGGAGCTGTTTTTT. Translation gives CASAADFNTGELFF.

The table lists this clone with a count of one. The CDR3 DNA sequence: TGCGCCAGCAGCGATTCTCAGGAGAAAGGGTTTGATGGCTACACCTTC. Amino acid sequence: CASSDSQEKGFDGYTF. The chain combines TRBV5-1 with TRBJ1-2; D unclear. Trimming pared 4 bases from V and 6 bases from J, leaving 22 bases between. The length of the CDR3 is 16 residues. CDR1 and CDR2 from the germline V gene are SGHRS and YFSETQ.

This chain links TRBV19 with TRBJ2-1, with 9 bases identical to TRBD1. Germline CDR1 LNHDA, CDR2 SQIVND (reference sequence). The V and J ends lost 2 bases and 7 bases, in that order; junction bases with no gene match: 9. CDR3 length equals 16 residues. Here the CDR3 reads CASSIPGQGVKNEQFF. The CDR3 bases are TGTGCCAGTAGTATACCGGGACAGGGAGTGAAGAATGAGCAGTTCTTC.

V usage is TRBV11-3 and J usage is TRBJ2-3; D remains unclear. CDR1 is SGHNT, CDR2 YENEEA, per germline. The length of the CDR3 is 15 residues. V gave up 0 bases and J gave up 3 bases, with 10 bases separating them. In DNA form, the CDR3 reads TGTGCCAGCAGCTTAGAGGGGTTAAGTACAGATACGCAGTATTTT. It translates to CASSLEGLSTDTQYF.

The sample holds one count of this clone. The chain employs TRBV28 and TRBJ2-5; D is unclear. There are 10 residues in the CDR3. Trimming pared 6 bases from V and 5 bases from J, leaving 4 bases between. Germline V lookup: CDR1 MDHEN, CDR2 SYDVKM. CDR3 loop: CASRGETQYF. The CDR3 DNA sequence: TGTGCCAGCAGAGGGGAGACCCAGTACTTC.

V and J are TRBV7-6 and TRBJ2-1; the match to TRBD2 covers 13 bases. The V gene end was trimmed by 5 bases and the J gene end by 5 bases; junction bases not matched to a gene: 6. Germline CDR1 is SGHVS and CDR2 is FNYEAQ. The CDR3 is made up of 16 amino acids. In DNA form, the CDR3 reads TGTGCCAGCAGCACTGTGGGGACTAGCGGGAACAATGAGCAGTTCTTC. Translating gives CASSTVGTSGNNEQFF.

J is TRBJ1-1 and V is TRBV5-4; TRBD1 agrees at 7 bases. This CDR3 has 15 amino acids. V dropped 6 bases and J dropped 6; count of bases not matched to a gene: 14. The germline V gene encodes CDR1 SGHNT and CDR2 YYREEE (reference sequence). The CDR3 DNA sequence: TGTGCCAGCACCACAACAGGGGATTTCTTATCTGAAGCTTTCTTT. This encodes CASTTTGDFLSEAFF.

The chain joins TRBV7-9 to TRBJ2-7, with D possibly being TRBD2 (5 bases). Germline-derived CDR1 and CDR2 are SEHNR and FQNEAQ (reference sequence). Trimming took off 2 bases at V and 2 bases at J, with 10 bases between the two ends. The CDR3 consists of 14 residues. CDR3 sequence reads: CASSLTGSPYEQYF. The DNA for the CDR3 is TGTGCCAGCAGCTTAACGGGAAGCCCCTACGAGCAGTACTTC.

This chain uses TRBV2 with TRBJ1-3; D is uncertain. The CDR3 is 14 amino acids. Germline values: CDR1 SNHLY, CDR2 FYNNEI. Trimming left V 3 bases short and J 0 bases short, with 6 bases between. CDR3 in amino acids: CASSDRRSGNTIYF. The CDR3 nucleotides are TGTGCCAGCAGTGACCGCCGCTCTGGAAACACCATATATTTT.

J is TRBJ1-4 and V is TRBV7-9, with no clear D. The CDR3 length is 15 residues. Trimming pared 4 bases from V and 0 bases from J, leaving 9 bases between. CDR1 is SEHNR and CDR2 is FQNEAQ in the germline V gene (reference sequence). The CDR3 protein is CASSSPGATNEKLFF. The CDR3 nucleotides are TGTGCCAGCAGCTCACCCGGGGCAACTAATGAAAAACTGTTTTTT.